This is a list of T cell receptor beta chains from one sample in a study of T cell changes during pregnancy in multiple sclerosis. The assay was immunoSEQ multiplex PCR, and TCRdb's table has in-frame clones only and misses some. The profile shows some 87,000 clones, around nine tenths of them singletons. The sequenced sample was CD4+ T cells from peripheral blood mononuclear cells, obtained before pregnancy. These receptors were taken from a female donor with multiple sclerosis, enrolled in a pregnancy study. Both conserved end residues are part of each CDR3. The D gene is left open where the match is weak. A clone size is listed for some rows: how often the clone was seen (once, few, many), or a class if it is expanded.

abundance	v_gene	d_gene	j_gene	CDR3nt	CDR3aa
-	TRBV15	TRBD2	TRBJ2-1	TGTGCCACCAGCATTCGGGCGGGGCTAGCGGGAGTATACAATGAGCAGTTCTTC	CATSIRAGLAGVYNEQFF
-	TRBV5-1	TRBD2	TRBJ2-1	TGCGCCAGCAGCTTGGGCCTAGCGGTATACAATGAGCAGTTCTTC	CASSLGLAVYNEQFF
-	TRBV5-6	-	TRBJ2-3	TGTGCCAGCAGCTTGAGTGGAGGGCCGCCAGATACGCAGTATTTT	CASSLSGGPPDTQYF
-	TRBV15	TRBD1	TRBJ1-5	TGTGCCACCAGCAGAGAGTACCCTGGACAGGGCCTGCATCAGCCCCAGCATTTT	CATSREYPGQGLHQPQHF
-	TRBV11-1	TRBD2	TRBJ2-1	TGTGCCAGCAGCCGCCTTCCCGCCGGACTAGCGGAGAGCAATGAGCAGTTCTTC	CASSRLPAGLAESNEQFF
-	TRBV7-2	-	TRBJ1-2	TGTGCCAGCAGCTTAAATGGGCCAACAGTTAACTATGGCTACACCTTC	CASSLNGPTVNYGYTF
-	TRBV19	TRBD1	TRBJ2-5	TGTGCCAGTAGTATTGGACAGGGACGTGAGACCCAGTACTTC	CASSIGQGRETQYF
-	TRBV5-6	TRBD1	TRBJ1-2	TGTGCCAGCAGCACCAATTACCGGAGGAGGGACAGCTATGGCTACACCTTC	CASSTNYRRRDSYGYTF
-	TRBV14	-	TRBJ1-2	TGTGCCAGCAGCCCCACGGGAGGTCACGGCTACACCTTC	CASSPTGGHGYTF
-	TRBV5-6	TRBD2	TRBJ2-2	TGTGCCAGCAGCTTGGCCGGGGGGACCGGGGAGCTGTTTTTT	CASSLAGGTGELFF
-	TRBV4-1	-	TRBJ1-4	TGCGCCAGCAGCCAAGGGGGCGCGCCGCCAACTAATGAAAAACTGTTTTTT	CASSQGGAPPTNEKLFF
-	TRBV7-2	TRBD2	TRBJ2-1	TGTGCCAGCAGCTTAGAAGGGACTAGCGCAGTCAATGAGCAGTTCTTC	CASSLEGTSAVNEQFF
-	TRBV10-3	TRBD1	TRBJ1-1	TGTGCCATCAGTGGGGGGACAGGGCGGACTGAAGCTTTCTTT	CAISGGTGRTEAFF
once	TRBV10-1	TRBD1	TRBJ2-2	TGCGCCAGCAGTTCCGGACAGGGAAACACCGGGGAGCTGTTTTTT	CASSSGQGNTGELFF
-	TRBV29-1	-	TRBJ1-1	TGCAGCGTTGAAGCCCAGACTGAGAACACTGAAGCTTTCTTT	CSVEAQTENTEAFF
-	TRBV5-4	-	TRBJ1-1	TGTGCCAGCAGCTTGGGCGGGGGACGGAACACTGAAGCTTTCTTT	CASSLGGGRNTEAFF
-	TRBV27	-	TRBJ1-1	TGTGCCAGCAGTTTAATTGGAGCGAACACTGAAGCTTTCTTT	CASSLIGANTEAFF
-	TRBV10-3	-	TRBJ2-7	TGTGCCATCAGTGAGTCCGGGACGGGAGCCTACGAGCAGTACTTC	CAISESGTGAYEQYF
-	TRBV29-1	-	TRBJ2-3	TGCAGCGTTGAAGCCTTAGCGGAGGCCCGGACAGATACGCAGTATTTT	CSVEALAEARTDTQYF
once	TRBV5-1	TRBD1	TRBJ1-1	TGCGCCAGCAGCTTGTGGGACAGTCGGATGAACACTGAAGCTTTCTTT	CASSLWDSRMNTEAFF
-	TRBV4-1	-	TRBJ2-4	TGCGCCAGCAGCCAAGATAAGGGACTAGCCAAAAACATTCAGTACTTC	CASSQDKGLAKNIQYF
-	TRBV19	-	TRBJ1-5	TGTGCCAGTAGTAAAAACCGGGTCCTAAATCAGCCCCAGCATTTT	CASSKNRVLNQPQHF
-	TRBV5-1	-	TRBJ1-2	TGCGCCAGCGTACTCCTCCCCGGCAGGGCCTACTATGGCTACACCTTC	CASVLLPGRAYYGYTF
-	TRBV19	TRBD1	TRBJ1-5	TGTGCCAGTAGTTACAGGGGTCAGCCCCAGCATTTT	CASSYRGQPQHF
-	TRBV6-1	-	TRBJ2-1	TGTGCCAGCACTAGAGGGGGACGGGACAATGAGCAGTTCTTC	CASTRGGRDNEQFF
-	TRBV5-8	-	TRBJ2-5	TGTGCCAGCAGCTTGGAACAGGGCAGCCGGCTCGCGACCCAGTACTTC	CASSLEQGSRLATQYF
-	TRBV6-5	-	TRBJ2-5	TGTGCCAGCAGGTCCGGAGTGGGCCAAGAGACCCAGTACTTC	CASRSGVGQETQYF
-	TRBV7-7	TRBD1	TRBJ2-5	TGTGCCAGCAGCCAGGACAGGGTGGAGACCCAGTACTTC	CASSQDRVETQYF
-	TRBV5-1	-	TRBJ1-1	TGCGCCAGCAGCCTCCGGACAGTGGGGGACACTGAAGCTTTCTTT	CASSLRTVGDTEAFF
-	TRBV6-1	TRBD1	TRBJ2-1	TGTGCCAGTCGGGGACAGGGGGTAGGGGAGCAGTTCTTC	CASRGQGVGEQFF
-	TRBV29-1	TRBD1	TRBJ1-1	TGCAGCGTACCGGTCGCCAGGGGGCCGAACACTGAAGCTTTCTTT	CSVPVARGPNTEAFF
-	TRBV18	-	TRBJ2-7	TGTGCCAGCTCACCGGAGGTGGCAGCCTACGAGCAGTACTTC	CASSPEVAAYEQYF
-	TRBV2	TRBD1	TRBJ1-3	TGTGCCAGCAGTGGGACAGGGCTCTCTGGAAACACCATATATTTT	CASSGTGLSGNTIYF
-	TRBV5-4	TRBD2	TRBJ2-5	TGTGCCAGCAGCTTTGGCGGGGGGACTCAAGAGACCCAGTACTTC	CASSFGGGTQETQYF
-	TRBV5-1	TRBD2	TRBJ2-7	TGCGCCAGCAGCAGCGGGAGGACCCCTAGCTCCTACGAGCAGTACTTC	CASSSGRTPSSYEQYF
-	TRBV30	TRBD2	TRBJ2-5	TGTGCCTGGAGTGTAAACGGGGGGGAGACCCAGTACTTC	CAWSVNGGETQYF
-	TRBV7-3	TRBD2	TRBJ2-2	TGTGCCAGCAGCAGACTAGCGGGTTCGTCTGGGGAGCTGTTTTTT	CASSRLAGSSGELFF
-	TRBV7-9	TRBD1	TRBJ1-6	TGTGCCAGCAGCTGGGACAGTAGCATGGCCCTCCACTTT	CASSWDSSMALHF
-	TRBV4-2	TRBD2	TRBJ2-3	TGTGCCAGCAGCCAAGACCGCGGGAGTGGGACAGATACGCAGTATTTT	CASSQDRGSGTDTQYF
-	TRBV7-9	-	TRBJ2-7	TGTGCCAGCAGCCACGCGTGGGAGCAGTACTTC	CASSHAWEQYF
-	TRBV19	-	TRBJ2-3	TGTGCCAGTAGTCCTAACAGGTTTGGACGGAAAGAAAGCACAGATACGCAGTATTTT	CASSPNRFGRKESTDTQYF
-	TRBV2	TRBD2	TRBJ2-4	TGTGCCAGCAGTCCGACTAGCACTGGAAACATTCAGTACTTC	CASSPTSTGNIQYF
-	TRBV9	TRBD2	TRBJ2-2	TGTGCCAGCAGCTCTTCGGTGGCTAGCGGGGGGGCTACCGGGGAGCTGTTTTTT	CASSSSVASGGATGELFF
-	TRBV18	-	TRBJ2-7	TGTGCCAGCTCCGGTAGCTCCTACGAGCAGTACTTC	CASSGSSYEQYF
-	TRBV9	-	TRBJ2-7	TGTGCCAGCAGCGCCACGACAGATTCGGTAGAGCAGTACTTC	CASSATTDSVEQYF
-	TRBV10-3	TRBD2	TRBJ2-1	TGTGCCATCAGTGAGCCACTGGGGAGCGGGGGCCGGCAGTTCTTC	CAISEPLGSGGRQFF